What follows is one T cell receptor beta chain and its context. The data stem from a study of blood T cell repertoires in COVID-19. Turning to the study itself: COVID-19 samples, acute and convalescent, were from the United States, Italy and Spain.

Germline CDR1 reads ENHRY; CDR2 reads SYGVKD. The length of the CDR3 is 16 residues. Losses at the gene ends were 6 bases for V and 0 bases for J; bases not matched to a gene: 5. In the authors' methods: Estimation of nucleated cell counts was performed using reference gene primer amplification. TCRdb keeps only in-frame clones here, not all; method: immunoSEQ multiplex PCR. V and J calls and clone size come straight from that table; D and trimming were deduced from the DNA. The table lists approximately 140,000 clones, over 65% of them singletons. This TCR was sampled from a man aged 70-80 years with acute or convalescent COVID-19. Sample: peripheral blood. The rearrangement uses TRBV10-3 and TRBJ1-5; 10 nucleotides align to TRBD1. The CDR3 nucleotides read TGTGCCATCAGGGAGGGGACAGGGGATAGCAATCAGCCCCAGCATTTT. This gives the protein CAIREGTGDSNQPQHF.